This T cell receptor beta chain was retrieved from a study of OX40 agonist ivuxolimab in advanced cancers. Whole-study results and caveats: Expanded clones belonging to CD8+ T cells outnumbered, on average, those of CD4+.

Germline V gene sequence: CDR1 SGHAT, CDR2 FQNNGV. V was pared by 4 bases and J by 2 bases, with 13 bases between. The CDR3 length is 15 residues. A remark on this clone: Its target is not known.

The protocol was immunoSEQ multiplex PCR, while the TCRdb copy is restricted to in-frame clones and leaves out a portion. This sample has about 48,000 clones, with 70% to 90% found just once. This TCR was recovered from an adult with an advanced solid tumor such as melanoma, head and neck, liver or kidney cancer. The sample consisted of CD4+ or CD8+ T cells sorted from blood, taken in a trial of the OX40 agonist ivuxolimab. This chain connects TRBV11-2 to TRBJ2-3; D ambiguous. The CDR3 sequence is CASSSSLTVTDTQYF. CDR3 bases: TGTGCCAGCAGCTCATCCCTAACGGTCACAGATACGCAGTATTTT.